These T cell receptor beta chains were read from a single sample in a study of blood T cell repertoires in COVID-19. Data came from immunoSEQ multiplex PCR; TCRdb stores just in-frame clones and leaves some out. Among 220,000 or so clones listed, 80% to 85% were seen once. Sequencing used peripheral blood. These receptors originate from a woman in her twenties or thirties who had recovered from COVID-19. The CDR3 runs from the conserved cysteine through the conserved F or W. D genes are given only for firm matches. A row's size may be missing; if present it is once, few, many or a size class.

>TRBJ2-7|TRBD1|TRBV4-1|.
CASSQAGQGSSYEQYF
TGCGCCAGCAGCCAAGCCGGACAGGGATCCTCCTACGAGCAGTACTTC
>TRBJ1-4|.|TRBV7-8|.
CASSVGEGAEATNEKLFF
TGTGCCAGCAGCGTAGGGGAAGGGGCCGAAGCAACTAATGAAAAACTGTTTTTT
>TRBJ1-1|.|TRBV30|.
CAWSVTGTEAFF
TGTGCCTGGAGTGTAACGGGGACTGAAGCTTTCTTT
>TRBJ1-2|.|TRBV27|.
CASSLSPRDGYTF
TGTGCCAGCAGTTTATCGCCGAGGGATGGCTACACCTTC
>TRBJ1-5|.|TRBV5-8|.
CASSLEGGSNQPQHF
TGTGCCAGCAGCTTGGAGGGGGGGTCCAATCAGCCCCAGCATTTT
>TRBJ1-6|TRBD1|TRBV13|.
CASSLRGQGERSPLHF
TGTGCCAGCAGCTTACGGGGACAGGGGGAAAGATCACCCCTCCACTTT
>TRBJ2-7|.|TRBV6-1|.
CASSEIGGGRSYEQYF
TGTGCCAGCAGTGAAATAGGGGGGGGGCGTTCCTACGAGCAGTACTTC
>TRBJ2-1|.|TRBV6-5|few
CAIHSGSQLNEQFF
TGTGCCATCCATAGCGGTTCCCAACTAAATGAGCAGTTCTTC
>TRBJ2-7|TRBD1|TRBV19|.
CASSVTGTGGYEQYF
TGTGCCAGTAGTGTGACCGGGACAGGGGGCTACGAGCAGTACTTC
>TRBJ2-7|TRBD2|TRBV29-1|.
CSVEGTSGSLYEQYF
TGCAGCGTTGAAGGGACTAGCGGGAGCCTCTACGAGCAGTACTTC
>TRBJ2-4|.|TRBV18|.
CASSPSQGLAKNIQYF
TGTGCCAGCTCACCGTCACAGGGCCTAGCCAAAAACATTCAGTACTTC
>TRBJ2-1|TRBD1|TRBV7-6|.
CASSIVMGQGDGEQFF
TGTGCCAGCAGCATCGTAATGGGACAGGGGGATGGTGAGCAGTTCTTC
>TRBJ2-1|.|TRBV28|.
CASRDQYNEQFF
TGTGCCAGCAGAGATCAGTACAATGAGCAGTTCTTC
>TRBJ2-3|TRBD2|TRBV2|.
CASSEGTSPTDTQYF
TGTGCCAGCAGCGAAGGGACTAGTCCAACAGATACGCAGTATTTT
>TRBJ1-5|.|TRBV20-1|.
CSASSGYSNQPQHF
TGCAGTGCTAGTTCGGGATACAGCAATCAGCCCCAGCATTTT
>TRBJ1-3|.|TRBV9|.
CASSPSREGAGNTIYF
TGTGCCAGCAGCCCAAGCAGGGAAGGAGCTGGAAACACCATATATTTT
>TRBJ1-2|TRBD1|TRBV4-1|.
CASSQAETGAVVGYTF
TGCGCCAGCAGCCAAGCGGAAACAGGGGCAGTGGTCGGCTACACCTTC
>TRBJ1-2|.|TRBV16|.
CASSQNFEVVSGGYTF
TGTGCCAGCAGCCAAAACTTCGAGGTCGTATCCGGTGGCTACACCTTC
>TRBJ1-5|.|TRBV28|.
CASSPPGSLWNQPQHF
TGTGCCAGCAGTCCTCCAGGCAGTCTGTGGAATCAGCCCCAGCATTTT
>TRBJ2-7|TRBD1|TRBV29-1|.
CSVVDKGQGYEQYF
TGCAGCGTTGTGGATAAAGGACAGGGTTACGAGCAGTACTTC
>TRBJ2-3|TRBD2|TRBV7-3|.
CASSLFYGLAGTDTQYF
TGTGCCAGCAGCTTGTTCTACGGACTAGCGGGCACAGATACGCAGTATTTT
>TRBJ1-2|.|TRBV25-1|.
CASRGGPGYTF
TGTGCCAGCCGGGGGGGGCCTGGCTACACCTTC
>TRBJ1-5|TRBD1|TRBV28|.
CASSSDRFSNQPQHF
TGTGCCAGCAGCTCGGACAGGTTTAGCAATCAGCCCCAGCATTTT
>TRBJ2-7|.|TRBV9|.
CASSPGQIDYEQYF
TGTGCCAGCAGCCCTGGACAGATAGACTACGAGCAGTACTTC
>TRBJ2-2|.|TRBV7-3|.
CASSLAGGPATGELFF
TGTGCCAGCAGCCTTGCGGGCGGGCCGGCGACCGGGGAGCTGTTTTTT
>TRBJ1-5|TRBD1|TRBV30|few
CAWDPGQGRPQHF
TGTGCCTGGGACCCGGGACAGGGGAGGCCCCAGCATTTT
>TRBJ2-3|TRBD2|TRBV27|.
CASSRPTSGAVGDTQYF
TGTGCCAGCAGTCGACCCACTAGCGGCGCCGTTGGAGATACGCAGTATTTT
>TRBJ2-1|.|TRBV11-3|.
CASALGARNEQFF
TGTGCCAGCGCCTTAGGGGCAAGGAATGAGCAGTTCTTC
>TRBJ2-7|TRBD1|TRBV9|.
CASSAQGSQTIGEQYF
TGTGCCAGCAGCGCACAGGGGTCCCAAACTATCGGCGAGCAGTACTTC
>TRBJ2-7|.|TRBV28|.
CASSSPDHGGVYEQYF
TGTGCCAGCAGTTCCCCAGACCATGGAGGGGTATACGAGCAGTACTTC
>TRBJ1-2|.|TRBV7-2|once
CASTLGGLPYGYTF
TGTGCCAGCACCCTCGGGGGTTTACCTTATGGCTACACCTTC
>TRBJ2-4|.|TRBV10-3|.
CAISGGGLAKNIQYF
TGTGCCATCAGTGGTGGAGGGCTAGCCAAAAACATTCAGTACTTC
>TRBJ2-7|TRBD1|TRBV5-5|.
CASSKPDRGRYEQYF
TGTGCCAGCAGCAAACCCGACAGGGGGCGATACGAGCAGTACTTC
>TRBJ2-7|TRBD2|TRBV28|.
CASSFTSGSLYEQYF
TGTGCCAGCAGTTTTACTAGCGGGAGTCTCTACGAGCAGTACTTC
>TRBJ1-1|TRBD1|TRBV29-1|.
CSGNRGNTEAFF
TGCAGCGGGAACAGGGGAAACACTGAAGCTTTCTTT
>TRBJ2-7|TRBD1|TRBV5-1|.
CASSPGQDTSEQYF
TGCGCCAGCAGCCCTGGACAGGATACCAGCGAGCAGTACTTC
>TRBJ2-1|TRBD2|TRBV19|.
CASSSWREGLSDEQFF
TGTGCCAGTAGTTCGTGGCGGGAGGGTTTAAGTGATGAGCAGTTCTTC
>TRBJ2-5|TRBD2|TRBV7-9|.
CASSPGTSGSKRETQYF
TGTGCCAGCAGCCCCGGGACTAGCGGGAGTAAACGAGAGACCCAGTACTTC
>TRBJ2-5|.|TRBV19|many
CASNSGSVQETQYF
TGTGCCAGTAACTCAGGGTCAGTCCAAGAGACCCAGTACTTC
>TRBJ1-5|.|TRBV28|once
CASRREGSNQPQHF
TGTGCCAGCAGGAGGGAGGGGAGCAATCAGCCCCAGCATTTT
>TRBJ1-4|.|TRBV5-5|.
CASSLTGGNEKLFF
TGTGCCAGCAGCTTGACCGGGGGTAATGAAAAACTGTTTTTT
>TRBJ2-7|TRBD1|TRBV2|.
CASRVGGLTYEQYF
TGTGCCAGCAGGGTAGGGGGCCTCACCTACGAGCAGTACTTC